This T cell receptor beta chain was retrieved from a study of T cell repertoires in cytomegalovirus infection. Across the whole study: CMV infection plus the matching HLA type was flagged by public TCR beta signatures. Overall study results and limits: Clonotypes of TCR beta that were HLA-C-restricted and CMV-specific dominated the ex vivo response. CMV carriers having the relevant HLA were flagged by cumulative public TCR beta family frequency.

This clonotype was observed a few times. The antigen is undetermined. TCRdb re-called the reads through MiXCR, storing one row per CDR3 protein. The table has about 460,000 distinct CDR3 sequences, around 10% seen once. CDR3 length: 14 amino acids. V was pared by 0 bases and J by 6 bases, with 9 bases between. In germline, CDR1 is MNHNY, CDR2 SVGAGI (reference sequence). The sequenced sample consisted of PBMCs. This clonotype was sampled from a human donor in good health (CMV status not recorded). Some clones in this sample may be carry-over from other donors' samples. The chain uses TRBV6-6 and TRBJ2-1; tentatively, D is TRBD2 (6 bases). CDR3 sequence reads: CASSYSSGSNEQFF. In nucleotides, the CDR3 is TGTGCCAGCAGTTACTCGTCCGGGAGCAATGAGCAGTTCTTC.